The 32 T cell receptor beta chains in this list originate from one sample, sequenced in a study of OX40 agonist ivuxolimab in advanced cancers. Method: immunoSEQ multiplex PCR; TCRdb's copy keeps in-frame clones and lacks some. Of 70,000 to 100,000 clones listed, about nine tenths are singletons. Specimen: CD4+ or CD8+ T cells sorted from blood, collected in a trial of the OX40 agonist ivuxolimab. The receptors were sampled from an adult with an advanced solid tumor such as melanoma, head and neck, liver or kidney cancer.

The chain couples TRBV27 to TRBJ2-2, with 8 bases identical to TRBD1. Losses at the gene ends were 6 bases for V and 0 bases for J; bases not matched to a gene: 3. The CDR3 has 15 amino acids. CDR1 and CDR2 (germline): MNHEY, SMNVEV (reference sequence). CDR3 amino acids: CASRGQGANTGELFF. In nucleotides, the CDR3 is TGTGCCAGCAGAGGACAGGGCGCGAACACCGGGGAGCTGTTTTTT.

The chain links TRBV23-1 to TRBJ2-5; tentative D call: TRBD1 (5 bases). TRBV23-1 is assigned to the ORF class and has an uncertain function. The length of the CDR3 is 11 residues. Trimming removed 4 bases at V and 7 bases at J, with 7 bases between. DNA for the CDR3: TGCGCCAGCAGTCGGCAGGGGACCCAGTACTTC. Protein sequence: CASSRQGTQYF.

The rearrangement links TRBV7-3 to TRBJ2-1; weak D call: TRBD2 (6 bases). V was cut by 5 bases and J by 3 bases, with 11 bases left in between. This CDR3 comprises 14 residues. Germline V lookup: CDR1 SGHTA, CDR2 FQGTGA. This CDR3 reads CASSLTGVYNEQFF. The CDR3 nucleotides are TGTGCCAGCAGCCTGACGGGAGTCTACAATGAGCAGTTCTTC. The whole variable domain, remainder taken from reference TRBV7-3 and TRBJ2-1, is GAGVSQTPSNKVTEKGKYVELRCDPISGHTALYWYRQSLGQGPEFLIYFQGTGAADDSGLPNDRFFAVRPEGSVSTLKIQRTERGDSAVYLCASSLTGVYNEQFFGPGTRLTVL.

V and J are TRBV7-9 and TRBJ1-5; the match to TRBD1 covers 8 bases. Germline values: CDR1 SEHNR, CDR2 FQNEAQ (reference sequence). J lost 7 bases, V lost 8 bases, and 13 bases had no gene match. The length of the CDR3 is 15 residues. The CDR3, as DNA: TGTGCCAGCCAACGGGGACAGGACTCCGAACAGCCCCAGCATTTT. Translating it yields CASQRGQDSEQPQHF.

This clone was picked up one time. V usage is TRBV5-1 and J usage is TRBJ2-2; 7 bases are shared with TRBD1. Germline CDR1 is SGHRS and CDR2 is YFSETQ. CDR3 size: 16 residues. V shed 3 bases, J shed 0 bases, and the junction held 5 bases outside the gene matches. CDR3 DNA sequence: TGCGCCAGCAGCTATGACAGGGTATCGAACACCGGGGAGCTGTTTTTT. Encoded protein: CASSYDRVSNTGELFF. Based on the CDR3 plus reference TRBV5-1 and TRBJ2-2, the full variable domain is KAGVTQTPRYLIKTRGQQVTLSCSPISGHRSVSWYQQTPGQGLQFLFEYFSETQRNKGNFPGRFSGRQFSNSRSEMNVSTLELGDSALYLCASSYDRVSNTGELFFGEGSRLTVL.

This clone was seen only once. The chain has TRBV6-1 and TRBJ1-5, with 10 positions matching TRBD1. The CDR3 totals 19 residues. V lost 2 bases and J lost 3; bases outside the gene matches: 13. Germline V gives CDR1 MNHNS, CDR2 SASEGT. The CDR3 DNA sequence: TGTGCCAGCAGTGAATACCCCCTTATGACAGGGGGCCTCAATCAGCCCCAGCATTTT. This codes for CASSEYPLMTGGLNQPQHF.

This chain connects TRBV6-1 to TRBJ1-2; tentative D call: TRBD1 (5 bases). The V and J ends lost 7 bases and 4 bases respectively, with 16 bases between them. Germline lookup yields CDR1 MNHNS and CDR2 SASEGT. The CDR3 runs 14 residues. This CDR3 is CASTLDSAVYGYTF. The CDR3 DNA follows: TGTGCCAGCACTCTCGACAGCGCTGTCTATGGCTACACCTTC.

The rearrangement links TRBV27 to TRBJ2-1, with 13 positions matching TRBD2. The CDR3 covers 17 residues. Trimming removed 5 bases from V and 2 bases from J; junction bases left unmatched: 6. The germline CDR1 and CDR2 sequences are MNHEY and SMNVEV (reference sequence). The CDR3 region has the DNA TGTGCCAGCAGTCGGCAGACTAGCGGGAGGACCTACAATGAGCAGTTCTTC. Its protein product is CASSRQTSGRTYNEQFF.

The chain links TRBV6-1 to TRBJ1-5; D gene uncertain. Between the trimmed V and J ends, which lost 6 bases and 2 bases, there was a span of 14 bases. From germline, CDR1 is MNHNS and CDR2 SASEGT. The CDR3 loop spans 15 amino acids. DNA for the CDR3: TGTGCCAGCAGCTTGGAATCCGGGGGCAATCAGCCCCAGCATTTT. This gives the protein CASSLESGGNQPQHF.

J is TRBJ1-2 and V is TRBV7-9, with 8 bases identical to TRBD1. Germline V lookup: CDR1 SEHNR, CDR2 FQNEAQ (reference sequence). The V and J ends lost 6 bases and 2 bases, in that order; junction bases with no gene match: 5. The CDR3 loop spans 14 amino acids. CDR3 in amino acids: CASRPDRGNYGYTF. CDR3 DNA: TGTGCCAGCAGGCCTGACAGGGGAAACTATGGCTACACCTTC.

V gene TRBV6-1 combines with J gene TRBJ2-1, with TRBD2 matching over 9 bases. The CDR3 length is 15 residues. CDR1 and CDR2 (germline): MNHNS, SASEGT. V lost 4 bases and J lost 7; bases outside the gene matches: 8. CDR3 bases: TGTGCCAGCAGTGTGGAAGCGGGAGGACCAAATGAGCAGTTCTTC. Protein product: CASSVEAGGPNEQFF.

The V call is TRBV5-6, the J call TRBJ2-7; D not resolved. V was cut by 6 bases and J by 1 base, with 11 bases left in between. CDR1 and CDR2 (germline): SGHDT, YYEEEE. This CDR3 region has 13 residues. CDR3 DNA sequence: TGTGCCAGCACCGGTCTAGGGTCCTACGAGCAGTACTTC. Translation gives CASTGLGSYEQYF.

This sequence joins TRBV21-1 and TRBJ1-4; whether TRBD1, the table's D call, matches the DNA was not checked. TRBV21-1 is shown as a pseudogene. The CDR3 runs 14 residues. The CDR3 nucleotides read TGTGCCAGCCCGGACAGGGCAACTAATGAAAAACTGTTTTTT. It yields the protein CASPDRATNEKLFF.

This clone has only a few counts. V and J are TRBV11-2 and TRBJ2-7; possibly TRBD2 for D (6 bases). The germline V and J ends were trimmed by 5 bases and 3 bases, with 14 bases remaining between them. The CDR3 is 14 residues long. From germline, CDR1 is SGHAT and CDR2 FQNNGV. This chain's CDR3 is CASSPGGAHYEQYF. CDR3 coding DNA: TGTGCCAGCAGCCCCGGCGGGGCCCACTACGAGCAGTACTTC.

This chain uses TRBV7-2 with TRBJ2-7; 7 bases line up with TRBD2. The CDR3 sequence is 13 residues long. Germline loops: CDR1 SGHTA, CDR2 FQGNSA. V lost 5 bases, J lost 5 bases, and 6 bases stayed unmatched. CDR3 in amino acids: CASSLGTMNEQYF. CDR3 nucleotides: TGTGCCAGCAGCCTGGGGACTATGAACGAGCAGTACTTC.

This chain uses TRBV5-6 with TRBJ2-1, with 9 bases fitting TRBD2. The length of the CDR3 is 15 residues. Trimming at V came to 5 bases and at J to 10 bases, leaving 13 bases not matched to a gene. Looked up from germline, CDR1 is SGHDT and CDR2 is YYEEEE. CDR3 DNA: TGTGCCAGCAGTTCTTTGGCGGGAGGGCCCCGGGAGCAGTTCTTC. It yields the protein CASSSLAGGPREQFF.

The gene calls are TRBV5-1 and TRBJ2-3; possible D gene TRBD2, 5 bases. The germline CDR1 and CDR2 sequences are SGHRS and YFSETQ. V shed 4 bases and J shed 0 bases, with 12 bases lying between them. The CDR3 contains 15 residues. CDR3 DNA sequence: TGCGCCAGCAGCCCGGTGCCGGGGAGCACAGATACGCAGTATTTT. This gives the protein CASSPVPGSTDTQYF.

CDR3 in DNA: TGTGCCAGCAGCGCTCAGCTAGCGGGAGGGCCCCCTGGGGCCAACGTCCTGACTTTC. This translates into CASSAQLAGGPPGANVLTF. The V gene is TRBV9, the J gene TRBJ2-6, with 12 bases aligning to TRBD2. The trim removed 3 bases at V and 2 bases at J, leaving 9 bases unmatched. Germline CDR1 is SGDLS and CDR2 is YYNGEE. This CDR3 has 19 amino acids.

The chain employs TRBV28 and TRBJ2-1; maybe TRBD1 (5 bases). The CDR3 runs 12 residues. Germline CDR1 MDHEN, CDR2 SYDVKM. Trimming took 5 bases from V and 4 from J, leaving 6 bases between them. The CDR3 spells CASSDSYNEQFF. CDR3 DNA sequence: TGTGCCAGCAGTGACAGTTACAATGAGCAGTTCTTC.

This rearrangement joins TRBV6-4 to TRBJ2-3; 15 nucleotides agree with TRBD2. This CDR3 is 15 amino acids long. Germline CDR1 and CDR2: MRHNA and SNTAGT. V was clipped by 4 bases and J by 7 bases; unmatched bases: 3. The CDR3, as DNA: TGTGCCAGCAGTGCCGGGACTAGCGGGAGGAATACGCAGTATTTT. Amino acid sequence: CASSAGTSGRNTQYF.

V gene TRBV5-1 combines with J gene TRBJ2-2; 9 bases are a match to TRBD1. The CDR3 runs 16 residues. Germline V gives CDR1 SGHRS, CDR2 YFSETQ. After removal of 4 bases from V and 6 bases from J, the junction contained 10 bases not matched to a gene. The CDR3 DNA is TGCGCCAGCAGCATCGGACAGGGGCTAGGGGCCGGGGAGCTGTTTTTT. Protein sequence: CASSIGQGLGAGELFF.

The chain has TRBV5-6 and TRBJ1-3; D not resolved. Between the trimmed V and J ends, which lost 0 bases and 4 bases, there was a span of 5 bases. The CDR3 covers 13 residues. Germline-derived CDR1 and CDR2 are SGHDT and YYEEEE. Here the CDR3 reads CASSLALGNTIYF. CDR3 DNA: TGTGCCAGCAGCTTGGCGTTGGGAAACACCATATATTTT. The complete variable domain, with remaining parts taken from reference TRBV5-6 and TRBJ1-3, reads DAGVTQSPTHLIKTRGQQVTLRCSPKSGHDTVSWYQQALGQGPQFIFQYYEEEERQRGNFPDRFSGHQFPNYSSELNVNALLLGDSALYLCASSLALGNTIYFGEGSWLTVV.

The chain joins TRBV2 to TRBJ2-7; 11 positions match TRBD1. J gave up 3 bases and V 6 bases, and 1 base lay outside the gene matches. Germline loops: CDR1 SNHLY, CDR2 FYNNEI. CDR3 length: 13 residues. DNA for the CDR3: TGTGCCAGCAGGGGGACAGGGGGCTACGAGCAGTACTTC. It codes for CASRGTGGYEQYF.

The CDR3 bases are TGTGCCAGCTCACCACTACAGGGGCACGAGACCCAGTACTTC. It is translated as CASSPLQGHETQYF. The chain carries TRBV18 and TRBJ2-5; 7 bases are shared with TRBD1. The CDR3 totals 14 residues. The V gene's germline CDR1 is KGHSH and CDR2 LQKENI. The V segment lost 1 base and the J segment 5 bases; nucleotides outside the gene matches: 4. The complete variable domain, with remaining parts taken from reference TRBV18 and TRBJ2-5, reads NAGVMQNPRHLVRRRGQEARLRCSPMKGHSHVYWYRQLPEEGLKFMVYLQKENIIDESGMPKERFSAEFPKEGPSILRIQQVVRGDSAAYFCASSPLQGHETQYFGPGTRLLVL.

The genes are TRBV25-1 and TRBJ2-4; 9 bases line up with TRBD1. This CDR3 is built from 14 residues. Per the germline V gene, CDR1 is MGHDK and CDR2 is SYGVNS. V lost 6 bases and J lost 5; bases outside the gene matches: 5. The CDR3 nucleotides are TGTGCCAGCAGCTTACAGGGGGCGCAAAACATTCAGTACTTC. Protein: CASSLQGAQNIQYF.

This clone was seen a few times. The chain uses TRBV30 and TRBJ1-5, with D perhaps matching TRBD1 (6 bases). Germline CDR1 and CDR2: GTSNPN and SVGIG (reference sequence). CDR3 size: 12 residues. Trimming removed 6 bases from V and 6 bases from J, with 12 bases in between. The CDR3 sequence is CACRNRAQPQHF. In nucleotides, the CDR3 is TGTGCCTGTCGCAACAGGGCTCAGCCCCAGCATTTT.

The rearrangement joins TRBV9 to TRBJ1-2, with 8 bases aligning to TRBD1. Germline loops: CDR1 SGDLS, CDR2 YYNGEE. The length of the CDR3 is 13 residues. After removal of 4 bases from V and 4 bases from J, the junction contained 3 bases not matched to a gene. This chain's CDR3 is CASSQTGVYGYTF. In DNA form, the CDR3 reads TGTGCCAGCAGCCAGACAGGGGTCTATGGCTACACCTTC.

The J gene is TRBJ1-5, the V gene TRBV19; D is uncertain. Germline V lookup: CDR1 LNHDA, CDR2 SQIVND (reference sequence). The CDR3 loop spans 15 amino acids. V dropped 5 bases and J dropped 3 bases, with 14 bases sitting between them. The chain's CDR3 is CASSRSRTANQPQHF. The CDR3 DNA reads TGTGCCAGTAGTCGCAGCCGGACGGCCAATCAGCCCCAGCATTTT.

This clone has a single count. The V gene is TRBV12-5, the J gene TRBJ1-1, with D uncertain. Per the germline V gene, CDR1 is LGHNT and CDR2 is FRNRAP. This CDR3 is built from 11 residues. V was pared by 8 bases and J by 0 bases, with 4 bases between. As DNA, the CDR3 is TGTGCTAGTCAGCTGAACACTGAAGCTTTCTTT. This gives the protein CASQLNTEAFF. Full variable domain (outside the CDR3, taken from reference TRBV12-5 and TRBJ1-1): DARVTQTPRHKVTEMGQEVTMRCQPILGHNTVFWYRQTMMQGLELLAYFRNRAPLDDSGMPKDRFSAEMPDATLATLKIQPSEPRDSAVYFCASQLNTEAFFGQGTRLTVV.

The chain couples TRBV5-8 to TRBJ2-3, with 11 bases that match TRBD1. V dropped 1 base and J dropped 6; count of bases not matched to a gene: 4. Germline CDR1 and CDR2: SGHTS and YDEGEE. The CDR3 extends over 15 amino acids. The CDR3 nucleotides read TGTGCCAGCAGCTTGTCGGACAGGGGGCCGGATACGCAGTATTTT. Amino acids: CASSLSDRGPDTQYF.

This chain uses TRBV18 with TRBJ1-5; the match to TRBD1 covers 7 bases. The CDR3 loop spans 15 amino acids. Per germline, CDR1 KGHSH and CDR2 LQKENI. V shed 4 bases and J 6 bases; nucleotides not matched to a gene: 9. This chain's CDR3 is CASSLTGENSQPQHF. The DNA of the CDR3 is TGTGCCAGCTCACTAACAGGGGAGAATAGTCAGCCCCAGCATTTT.

This chain uses TRBV28 with TRBJ1-4; tentative D call: TRBD1 (6 bases). Germline loops: CDR1 MDHEN, CDR2 SYDVKM. CDR3 size: 15 residues. Trimming left V 2 bases short and J 4 bases short, with 11 bases between. DNA of the CDR3: TGTGCCAGCAGTTTAAGGGGGGGCGTTAATGAAAAACTGTTTTTT. Residues: CASSLRGGVNEKLFF.